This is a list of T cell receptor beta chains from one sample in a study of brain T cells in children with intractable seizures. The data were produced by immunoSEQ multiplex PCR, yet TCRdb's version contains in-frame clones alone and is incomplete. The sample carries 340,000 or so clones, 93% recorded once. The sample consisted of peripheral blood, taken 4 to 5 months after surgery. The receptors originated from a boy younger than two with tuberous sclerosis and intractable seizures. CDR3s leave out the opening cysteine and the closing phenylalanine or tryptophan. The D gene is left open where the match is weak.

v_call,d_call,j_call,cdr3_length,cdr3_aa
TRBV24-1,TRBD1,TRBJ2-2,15,ATSDPGQGKNTGELF
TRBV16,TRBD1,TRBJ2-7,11,ASSPGQGGEQY
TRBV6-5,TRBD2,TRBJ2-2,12,ASKGREGRRELF
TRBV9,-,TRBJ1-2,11,ASSADINYGYT
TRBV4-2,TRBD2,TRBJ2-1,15,ASSQESSSGGANEQF
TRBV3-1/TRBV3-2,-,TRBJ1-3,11,ASSDLSGNTIY
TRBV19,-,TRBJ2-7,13,ASSIGTGPAYEQY
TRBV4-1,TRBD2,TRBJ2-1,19,ASSQDTFRTSGSPGMDEQF
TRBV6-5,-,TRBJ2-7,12,ASRDFWQSYEQY
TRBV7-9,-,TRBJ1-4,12,ASSLVGEEEKLF
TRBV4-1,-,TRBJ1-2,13,ASSQNPGRVPGYT
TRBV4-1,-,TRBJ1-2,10,ASSQANYGYT
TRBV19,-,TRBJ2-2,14,ASSVTMVGDTGELF
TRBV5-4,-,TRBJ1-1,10,ASSPQRGEAF
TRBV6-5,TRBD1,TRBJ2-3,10,ATTGGPDTQY
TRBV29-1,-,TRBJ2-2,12,SVESPWYTGELF
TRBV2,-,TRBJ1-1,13,ASSPWRGTNTEAF
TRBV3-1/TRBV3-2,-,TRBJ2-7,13,ASSQNPRSSYEQY
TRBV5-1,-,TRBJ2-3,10,ASSGSGDTQY
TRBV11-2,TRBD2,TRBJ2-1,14,ASAYWASGGAGEQF
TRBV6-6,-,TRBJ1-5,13,ASSLGAYSNQPQH
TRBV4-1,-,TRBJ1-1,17,ASSQDLLALYGSWTEAF
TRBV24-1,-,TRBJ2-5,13,ATSDGTPKGETQY
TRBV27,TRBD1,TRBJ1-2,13,ASSLSRDRNYGYT
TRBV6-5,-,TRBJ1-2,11,ASSPDTSYGYT
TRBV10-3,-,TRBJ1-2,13,AISESTGYNYGYT
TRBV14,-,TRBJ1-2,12,ASSHLKKSVGYT
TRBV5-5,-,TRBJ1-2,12,ASSFWFGNYGYT
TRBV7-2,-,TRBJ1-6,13,ASSPSSGERSPLH
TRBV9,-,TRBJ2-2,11,ASSVGGSGELF